One and the same sample provided the 18 T cell receptor beta chains below, sequenced in a study of cytomegalovirus exposure and HLA in healthy donors. Use of 60 Vbeta and 13 Jbeta primers characterized the PCR. Repertoires were generated with immunoSEQ multiplex PCR, while TCRdb's copy carries only in-frame clones and drops some. In the table there are 95,000 to 150,000 clones, about 10% of which are singletons. Material: PBMCs. The origin of the receptors is a young woman in good health and CMV-seropositive.

The V and J genes are TRBV6-1 and TRBJ2-1; TRBD2 agrees at 7 bases. Germline CDR1 reads MNHNS; CDR2 reads SASEGT. This CDR3 spans 13 amino acids. V was pared by 5 bases and J by 2 bases, with 0 bases of the junction left unmatched. CDR3 loop: CASSSGAYNEQFF. The CDR3 DNA follows: TGTGCCAGCAGTAGCGGGGCCTACAATGAGCAGTTCTTC.

The rearrangement uses TRBV30 and TRBJ2-7; D is ambiguous. Germline V gene data show CDR1 as GTSNPN and CDR2 as SVGIG (reference sequence). CDR3 length: 11 residues. V dropped 0 bases and J dropped 6 bases, with 6 bases sitting between them. For the CDR3, the DNA is TGTGCCTGGAGTGTAGCCTCCGAGCAGTACTTC. It is translated as CAWSVASEQYF.

In DNA form, the CDR3 reads TGTGCCAGCAGCTTATTAGGGGGCGGTAACACTGAAGCTTTCTTT. Encoded protein: CASSLLGGGNTEAFF. This chain connects TRBV7-3 to TRBJ1-1; 7 bases map to TRBD1. V lost 2 bases and J lost 2; bases outside the gene matches: 5. Germline CDR1 is SGHTA and CDR2 is FQGTGA. The CDR3 is made up of 15 amino acids.

In its sample, this clone was seen a few times. V gene TRBV6-1 combines with J gene TRBJ1-2, with D tentatively TRBD1 (6 bases). The CDR3 is made up of 17 amino acids. Germline loops: CDR1 MNHNS, CDR2 SASEGT. The germline V and J ends were trimmed by 4 bases and 0 bases, with 18 bases remaining between them. CDR3 sequence: CASSVMSWAGANYGYTF. The CDR3 DNA is TGTGCCAGCAGTGTAATGAGTTGGGCAGGGGCTAACTATGGCTACACCTTC.

There are a few counts of this clone. The rearrangement joins TRBV7-8 to TRBJ2-2, with 8 bases aligning to TRBD1. In germline, CDR1 is SGHVS, CDR2 FQNEAQ. The length of the CDR3 is 15 residues. V gave up 2 bases and J gave up 7 bases; unmatched junction bases: 6. The CDR3 loop is CASSLTDREGGELFF. In DNA form, the CDR3 reads TGTGCCAGCAGCTTAACGGACAGGGAAGGCGGGGAGCTGTTTTTT.

This clone has more than one count but fewer than ten. This chain uses TRBV30 with TRBJ1-4; D is unclear. V was trimmed by 2 bases and J by 7 bases, leaving 5 bases between them. This CDR3 comprises 11 residues. From germline, CDR1 is GTSNPN and CDR2 SVGIG (reference sequence). Here the CDR3 DNA reads TGTGCCTGGAGTTCCGGTGAAAAACTGTTTTTT. Translation gives CAWSSGEKLFF.

This clone was seen more than once but under ten times. The J gene is TRBJ2-2, the V gene TRBV14; 13 bases are a match to TRBD2. This CDR3 has 15 amino acids. The germline V gene encodes CDR1 SGHDN and CDR2 FVKESK. J gave up 7 bases and V 6 bases, and 5 bases lay outside the gene matches. The CDR3 nucleotides are TGTGCCAGCAGTGGTGGACTAGCGGGAGTCGGGGAGCTGTTTTTT. Translated, it gives CASSGGLAGVGELFF.

The V gene is TRBV21-1, the J gene TRBJ2-1; the table gives TRBD1 as D, unverified against the DNA. TRBV21-1 is annotated as a pseudogene. This CDR3 spans 14 amino acids. The CDR3 spells CASSKGTDNNEQFF. In DNA, the CDR3 is TGTGCCAGCAGCAAAGGGACAGATAACAATGAGCAGTTCTTC.

This clone was seen a few times. V gene TRBV28 combines with J gene TRBJ1-4, with D perhaps TRBD1 (6 bases). CDR1 MDHEN and CDR2 SYDVKM come from the germline V gene. CDR3 length equals 16 residues. Trimming took off 6 bases at V and 2 bases at J, with 16 bases between the two ends. The CDR3 region is CASSPRGRGTNEKLFF. CDR3 nucleotide sequence: TGTGCCAGCAGCCCTCGCGGGAGGGGGACTAATGAAAAACTGTTTTTT.

This clone was seen only a few times. The chain recombines TRBV6-5 with TRBJ1-1, with D possibly TRBD1 on 6 matching bases. The V and J ends lost 0 bases and 7 bases respectively, with 9 bases between them. Looked up from germline, CDR1 is MNHEY and CDR2 is SVGAGI. The CDR3 runs to 13 residues. CDR3 loop: CASSYSGGGEAFF. CDR3 coding DNA: TGTGCCAGCAGTTACTCAGGGGGGGGTGAAGCTTTCTTT.

The J gene is TRBJ1-5, the V gene TRBV2; D ambiguous. CDR1 and CDR2 (germline): SNHLY, FYNNEI. CDR3 size: 15 residues. V was pared by 3 bases and J by 3 bases, with 12 bases between. In DNA, the CDR3 is TGTGCCAGCAGTGACGACCAACAGACCAATCAGCCCCAGCATTTT. It encodes CASSDDQQTNQPQHF.

This clone was found a few times. The chain couples TRBV6-1 to TRBJ2-1; D is possibly TRBD2 (6 bases). Germline lookup yields CDR1 MNHNS and CDR2 SASEGT. The CDR3 extends over 13 amino acids. The V gene lost 8 bases and the J gene lost 6 bases, with 14 bases spanning the gap. The CDR3 bases are TGTGCCAGCCAAGGACTACCTGCCAATGAGCAGTTCTTC. Encoded protein: CASQGLPANEQFF.

This clone was detected only a few times. The rearrangement uses TRBV30 and TRBJ1-5, with D possibly matching TRBD1 (5 bases). The CDR3 length is 14 residues. Trimming shortened V by 6 bases and J by 7 bases, and 19 bases separated the two germline ends. Germline CDR1 is GTSNPN and CDR2 is SVGIG (reference sequence). The DNA of the CDR3 is TGTGCCTGCGATCAAGGGGAATCATGGCAGCCCCAGCATTTT. This sequence encodes CACDQGESWQPQHF.

This clone was found a few times. This chain connects TRBV19 to TRBJ2-2, with D perhaps TRBD1 (5 bases). Germline CDR1 reads LNHDA; CDR2 reads SQIVND (reference sequence). V was cut by 1 base and J by 5 bases, with 8 bases left in between. The CDR3 sequence is 14 residues long. The CDR3 spells CASSIASGTGELFF. The CDR3 region has the DNA TGTGCCAGTAGTATAGCCTCAGGGACCGGGGAGCTGTTTTTT.

In its sample, this clone was seen a few times. CDR3 DNA sequence: TGCAGCGGGACTAGCGGGAGTTCTAACGGGGAGCTGTTTTTT. It is translated as CSGTSGSSNGELFF. The V call is TRBV29-1, the J call TRBJ2-2, with 13 positions matching TRBD2. CDR3 size: 14 residues. CDR1 SQVTM and CDR2 ANQGSEA come from the germline V gene. V trimming: 7 bases; J trimming: 7 bases; junction bases outside the gene matches: 6.

The rearrangement joins TRBV11-1 to TRBJ1-2; unclear D gene. The CDR3 spans 11 residues. Between the trimmed V and J ends, which lost 5 bases and 10 bases, there was a span of 11 bases. The germline CDR1 and CDR2 sequences are SGHAT and FQDESV (reference sequence). CDR3 sequence: CASSRGVNYTF. CDR3 nucleotide sequence: TGTGCCAGCAGCCGGGGAGTAAACTACACCTTC.

This clone came up a few times. V gene TRBV29-1 combines with J gene TRBJ2-7; 12 bases agree with TRBD2. After removal of 5 bases from V and 2 bases from J, the junction contained 4 bases not matched to a gene. The CDR3 has 14 amino acids. The germline V gene has CDR1 SQVTM and CDR2 ANQGSEA. This CDR3 is CSVQLAGGAYEQYF. The DNA for the CDR3 is TGCAGCGTTCAACTAGCGGGAGGAGCCTACGAGCAGTACTTC.

This clone was picked up a small number of times. The chain couples TRBV29-1 to TRBJ2-7, with 14 positions matching TRBD2. V lost 7 bases, J lost 4 bases, and 6 bases stayed unmatched. The CDR3 contains 14 residues. The germline V gene has CDR1 SQVTM and CDR2 ANQGSEA. The CDR3 DNA follows: TGCAGCGCCGGGACTAGCGGGAGCAATTACGAGCAGTACTTC. Its protein is CSAGTSGSNYEQYF.